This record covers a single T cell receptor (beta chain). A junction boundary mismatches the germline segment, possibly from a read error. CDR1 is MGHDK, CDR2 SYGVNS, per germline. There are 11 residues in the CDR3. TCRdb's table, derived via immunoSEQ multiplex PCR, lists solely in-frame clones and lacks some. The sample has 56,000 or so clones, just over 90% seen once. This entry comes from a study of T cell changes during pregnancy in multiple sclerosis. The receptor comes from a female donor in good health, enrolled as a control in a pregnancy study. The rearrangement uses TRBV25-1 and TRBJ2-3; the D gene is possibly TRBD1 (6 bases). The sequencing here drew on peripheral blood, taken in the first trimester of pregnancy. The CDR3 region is CASSEFTGTHF. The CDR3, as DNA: TGTGCCAGCAGTGAATTCACCGGGACACATTTT.